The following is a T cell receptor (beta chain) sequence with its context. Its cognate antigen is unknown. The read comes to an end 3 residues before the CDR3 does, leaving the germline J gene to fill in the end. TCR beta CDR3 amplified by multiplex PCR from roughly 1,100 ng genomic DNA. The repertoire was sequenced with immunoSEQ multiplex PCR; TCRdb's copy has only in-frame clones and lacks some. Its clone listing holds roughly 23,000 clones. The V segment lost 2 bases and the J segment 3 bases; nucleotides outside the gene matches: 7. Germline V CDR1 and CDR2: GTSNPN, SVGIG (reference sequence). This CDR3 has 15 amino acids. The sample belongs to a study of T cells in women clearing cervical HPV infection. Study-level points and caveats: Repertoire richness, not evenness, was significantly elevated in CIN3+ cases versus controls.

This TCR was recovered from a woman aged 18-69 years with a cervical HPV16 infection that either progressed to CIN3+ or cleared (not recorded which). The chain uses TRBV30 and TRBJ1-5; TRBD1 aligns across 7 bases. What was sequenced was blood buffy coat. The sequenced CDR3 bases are TGTGCCTGGAGTTCTACCGGGACAGTCAATCAGCCC. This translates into CAWSSTGTVNQP. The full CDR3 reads CAWSSTGTVNQPQHF.